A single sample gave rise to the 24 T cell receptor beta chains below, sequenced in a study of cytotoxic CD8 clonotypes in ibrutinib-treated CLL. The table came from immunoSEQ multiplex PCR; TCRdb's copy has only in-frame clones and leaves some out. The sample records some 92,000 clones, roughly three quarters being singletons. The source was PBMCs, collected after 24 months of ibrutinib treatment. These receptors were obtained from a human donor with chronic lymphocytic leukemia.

For the CDR3, the DNA is TGTGCCAGCGGAGGGTTGTCTGAAGCTTTCTTT. Amino acid sequence: CASGGLSEAFF. The rearrangement links TRBV2 to TRBJ1-1; D gene ambiguous. V lost 8 bases to trimming and J lost 6 bases, with 10 bases between them. CDR3 length equals 11 residues. The V gene's germline CDR1 is SNHLY and CDR2 FYNNEI. Combining the CDR3 with reference TRBV2 and TRBJ1-1 gives the whole variable domain EPEVTQTPSHQVTQMGQEVILRCVPISNHLYFYWYRQILGQKVEFLVSFYNNEISEKSEIFDDQFSVERPDGSNFTLKIRSTKLEDSAMYFCASGGLSEAFFGQGTRLTVV.

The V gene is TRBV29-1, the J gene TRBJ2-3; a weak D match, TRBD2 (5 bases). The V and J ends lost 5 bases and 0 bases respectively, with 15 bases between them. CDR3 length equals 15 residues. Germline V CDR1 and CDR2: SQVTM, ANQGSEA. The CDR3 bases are TGCAGCGTTTGGTATAGGGAGAGTAGCACAGATACGCAGTATTTT. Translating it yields CSVWYRESSTDTQYF.

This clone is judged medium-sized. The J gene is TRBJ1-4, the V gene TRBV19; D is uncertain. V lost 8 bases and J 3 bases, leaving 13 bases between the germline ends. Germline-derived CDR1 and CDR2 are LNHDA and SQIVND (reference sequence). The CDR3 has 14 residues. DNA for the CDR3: TGTGCCAGTCGAAACCCGACCTCTAATGAAAAACTGTTTTTT. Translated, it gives CASRNPTSNEKLFF.

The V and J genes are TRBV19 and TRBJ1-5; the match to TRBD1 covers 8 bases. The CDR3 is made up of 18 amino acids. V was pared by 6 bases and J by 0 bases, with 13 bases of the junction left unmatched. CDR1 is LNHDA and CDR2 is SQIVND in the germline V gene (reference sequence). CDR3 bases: TGTGCCAGTAGATGGACAGGGTCTCGGATAAATAGCAATCAGCCCCAGCATTTT. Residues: CASRWTGSRINSNQPQHF. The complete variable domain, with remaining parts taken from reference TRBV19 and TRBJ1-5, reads DGGITQSPKYLFRKEGQNVTLSCEQNLNHDAMYWYRQDPGQGLRLIYYSQIVNDFQKGDIAEGYSVSREKKESFPLTVTSAQKNPTAFYLCASRWTGSRINSNQPQHFGDGTRLSIL.

The CDR3 nucleotides are TGTGCCAGTAGGGGGGAGGGGTACAATGAGCAGTTCTTC. Its protein is CASRGEGYNEQFF. V usage is TRBV19 and J usage is TRBJ2-1; 7 bases agree with TRBD2. CDR1 is LNHDA and CDR2 is SQIVND in the germline V gene (reference sequence). V lost 6 bases, J lost 4 bases, and 3 bases stayed unmatched. The CDR3 covers 13 residues.

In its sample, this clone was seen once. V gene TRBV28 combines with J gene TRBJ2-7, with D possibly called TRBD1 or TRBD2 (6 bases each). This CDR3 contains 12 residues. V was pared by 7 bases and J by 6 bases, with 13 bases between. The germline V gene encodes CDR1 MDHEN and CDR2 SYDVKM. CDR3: CASNGGGREQYF. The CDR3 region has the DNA TGTGCCAGCAACGGTGGGGGGCGCGAGCAGTACTTC.

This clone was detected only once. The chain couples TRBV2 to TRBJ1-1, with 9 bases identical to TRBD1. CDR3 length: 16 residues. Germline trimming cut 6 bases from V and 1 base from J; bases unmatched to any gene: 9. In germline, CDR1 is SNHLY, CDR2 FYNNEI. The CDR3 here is CASSTRDRVRNTEAFF. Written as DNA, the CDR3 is TGTGCCAGCAGCACCCGGGACAGGGTTAGGAACACTGAAGCTTTCTTT.

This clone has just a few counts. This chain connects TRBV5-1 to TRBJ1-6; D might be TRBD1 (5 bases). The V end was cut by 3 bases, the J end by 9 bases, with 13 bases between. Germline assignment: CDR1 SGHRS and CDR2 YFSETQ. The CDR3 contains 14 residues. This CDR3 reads CASSSLTDSSPLHF. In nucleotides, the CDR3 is TGCGCCAGCAGCTCTCTGACAGACAGTTCACCCCTCCACTTT.

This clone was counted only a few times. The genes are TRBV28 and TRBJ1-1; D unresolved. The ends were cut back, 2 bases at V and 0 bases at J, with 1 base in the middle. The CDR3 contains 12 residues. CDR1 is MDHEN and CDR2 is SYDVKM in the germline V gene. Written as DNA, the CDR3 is TGTGCCAGCAGTTTAGTGAACACTGAAGCTTTCTTT. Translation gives CASSLVNTEAFF.

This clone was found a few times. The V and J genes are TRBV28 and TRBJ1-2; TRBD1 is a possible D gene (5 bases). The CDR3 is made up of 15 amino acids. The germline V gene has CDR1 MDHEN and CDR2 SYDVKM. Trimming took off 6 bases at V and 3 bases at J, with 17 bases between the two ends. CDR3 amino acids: CASSLGQGADYGYTF. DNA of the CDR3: TGTGCCAGCAGCCTGGGGCAGGGTGCAGACTATGGCTACACCTTC.

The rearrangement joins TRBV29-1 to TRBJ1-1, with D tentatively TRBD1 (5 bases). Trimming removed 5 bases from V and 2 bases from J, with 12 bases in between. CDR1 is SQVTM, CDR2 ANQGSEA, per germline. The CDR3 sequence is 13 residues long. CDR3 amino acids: CSVRGGANTEAFF. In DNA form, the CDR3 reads TGCAGCGTTCGGGGGGGAGCAAACACTGAAGCTTTCTTT. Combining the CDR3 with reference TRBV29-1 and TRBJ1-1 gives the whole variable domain SAVISQKPSRDICQRGTSLTIQCQVDSQVTMMFWYRQQPGQSLTLIATANQGSEATYESGFVIDKFPISRPNLTFSTLTVSNMSPEDSSIYLCSVRGGANTEAFFGQGTRLTVV.

The CDR3 DNA reads as TGTGCCAGCAGCCTACCCCCCAAGAGCGAGCAGTACTTC. Its translation is CASSLPPKSEQYF. The V gene is TRBV28, the J gene TRBJ2-7; D is unresolved. Germline loops: CDR1 MDHEN, CDR2 SYDVKM. The CDR3 spans 13 residues. Trimming stripped 6 bases from V and 6 bases from J, with 15 bases between. The whole variable domain, remainder taken from reference TRBV28 and TRBJ2-7, is DVKVTQSSRYLVKRTGEKVFLECVQDMDHENMFWYRQDPGLGLRLIYFSYDVKMKEKGDIPEGYSVSREKKERFSLILESASTNQTSMYLCASSLPPKSEQYFGPGTRLTVT.

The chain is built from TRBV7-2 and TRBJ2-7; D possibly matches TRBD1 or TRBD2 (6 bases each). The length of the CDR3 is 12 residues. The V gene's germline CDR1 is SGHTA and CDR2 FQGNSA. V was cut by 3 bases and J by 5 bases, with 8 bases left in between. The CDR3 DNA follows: TGTGCCAGCAGCTTTAGGGGGGACGAGCAGTACTTC. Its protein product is CASSFRGDEQYF.

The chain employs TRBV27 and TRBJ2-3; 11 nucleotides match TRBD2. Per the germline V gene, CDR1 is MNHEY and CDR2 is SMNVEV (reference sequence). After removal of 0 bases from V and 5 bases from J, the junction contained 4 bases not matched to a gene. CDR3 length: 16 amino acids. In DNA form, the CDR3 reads TGTGCCAGCAGTTTATCTCTCCTAGCGGGAGGAGATACGCAGTATTTT. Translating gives CASSLSLLAGGDTQYF.

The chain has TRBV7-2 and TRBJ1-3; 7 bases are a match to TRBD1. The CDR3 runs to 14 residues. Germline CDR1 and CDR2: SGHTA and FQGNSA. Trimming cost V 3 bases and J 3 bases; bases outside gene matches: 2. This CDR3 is CASSFGTVGNTIYF. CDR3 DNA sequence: TGTGCCAGCAGCTTTGGGACAGTTGGAAACACCATATATTTT.

This chain's CDR3 is CASSDGNTIYF. DNA for the CDR3: TGTGCCAGCAGTGATGGAAACACCATATATTTT. The rearrangement links TRBV25-1 to TRBJ1-3; D not certain. Germline V CDR1 and CDR2: MGHDK, SYGVNS. The V end lost 3 bases, the J end lost 3 bases, and 0 bases lay between the germline ends. The CDR3 consists of 11 residues. Full variable domain (outside the CDR3, taken from reference TRBV25-1 and TRBJ1-3): EADIYQTPRYLVIGTGKKITLECSQTMGHDKMYWYQQDPGMELHLIHYSYGVNSTEKGDLSSESTVSRIRTEHFPLTLESARPSHTSQYLCASSDGNTIYFGEGSWLTVV.

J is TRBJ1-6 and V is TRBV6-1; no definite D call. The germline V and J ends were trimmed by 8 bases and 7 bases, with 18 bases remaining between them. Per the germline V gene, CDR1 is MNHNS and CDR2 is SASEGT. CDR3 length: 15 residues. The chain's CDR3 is CASVGMPGLNSPLHF. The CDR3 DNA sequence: TGTGCCAGCGTAGGAATGCCGGGCCTGAATTCACCCCTCCACTTT.

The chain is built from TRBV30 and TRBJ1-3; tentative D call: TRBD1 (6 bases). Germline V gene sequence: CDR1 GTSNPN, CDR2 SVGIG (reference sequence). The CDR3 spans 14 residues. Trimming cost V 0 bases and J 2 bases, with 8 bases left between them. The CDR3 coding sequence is TGTGCCTGGAGTGTATCAGGGGCTGGAAACACCATATATTTT. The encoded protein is CAWSVSGAGNTIYF.

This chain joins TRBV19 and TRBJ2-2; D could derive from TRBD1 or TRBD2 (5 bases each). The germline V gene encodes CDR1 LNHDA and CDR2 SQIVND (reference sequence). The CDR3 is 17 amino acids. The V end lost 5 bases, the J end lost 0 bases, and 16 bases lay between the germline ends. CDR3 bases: TGTGCCAGTAGTTCTCCTCGGGACCTCTCGAACACCGGGGAGCTGTTTTTT. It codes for CASSSPRDLSNTGELFF.

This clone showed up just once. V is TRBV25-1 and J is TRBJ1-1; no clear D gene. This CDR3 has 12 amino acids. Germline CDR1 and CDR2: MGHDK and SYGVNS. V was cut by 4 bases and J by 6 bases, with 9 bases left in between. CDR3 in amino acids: CASSVSWAEAFF. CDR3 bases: TGTGCCAGCAGTGTCAGTTGGGCTGAAGCTTTCTTT.

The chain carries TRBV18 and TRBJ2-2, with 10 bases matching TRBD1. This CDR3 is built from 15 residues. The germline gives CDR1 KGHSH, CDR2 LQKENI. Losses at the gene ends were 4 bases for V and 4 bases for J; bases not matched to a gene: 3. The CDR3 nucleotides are TGTGCCAGCTCACAAGACAGGGGGCTCACCGGGGAGCTGTTTTTT. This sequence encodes CASSQDRGLTGELFF.

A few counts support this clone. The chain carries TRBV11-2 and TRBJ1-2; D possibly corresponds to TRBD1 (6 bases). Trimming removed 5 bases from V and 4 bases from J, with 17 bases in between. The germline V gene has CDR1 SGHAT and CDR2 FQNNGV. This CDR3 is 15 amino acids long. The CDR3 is CASSTNVGGAYGYTF. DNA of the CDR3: TGTGCCAGCAGCACAAACGTCGGGGGGGCCTATGGCTACACCTTC.

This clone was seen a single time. The CDR3 coding sequence is TGTGCCAGCAGTTTAGGCACAGGGGTATCCTACAATGAGCAGTTCTTC. Translated, it gives CASSLGTGVSYNEQFF. The rearrangement uses TRBV27 and TRBJ2-1; 7 bases are shared with TRBD1. After removal of 2 bases from V and 1 base from J, the junction contained 5 bases not matched to a gene. Germline V lookup: CDR1 MNHEY, CDR2 SMNVEV (reference sequence). The CDR3 is 16 amino acids.

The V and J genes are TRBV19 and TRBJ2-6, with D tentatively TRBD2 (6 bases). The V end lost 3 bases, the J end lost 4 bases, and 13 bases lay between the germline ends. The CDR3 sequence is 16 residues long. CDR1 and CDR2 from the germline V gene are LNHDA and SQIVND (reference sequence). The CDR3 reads CASSISGAGGANVLTF. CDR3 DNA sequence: TGTGCCAGTAGTATTTCCGGGGCGGGAGGGGCCAACGTCCTGACTTTC.